This is a list of T cell receptor beta chains from one sample in a study of blood T cells in healthy people across ages. In TCRdb, the 5' RACE reads were re-called with MiXCR into one record per CDR3 protein. Among approximately 940,000 distinct CDR3 sequences, about 48% were seen once, and the ten largest hold around an eighth. Material for sequencing was blood. The receptors derive from a man aged 25 to 40 in good health. The CDR3 runs from the conserved cysteine through the conserved F or W. The D gene is left open where the match is weak. Expanded clones are given a class, and other clones once, few, many or no size at all.

j_gene: TRBJ1-2; v_gene: TRBV27; abundance: .; d_gene: TRBD1; CDR3nt: TGTGCCAGCAGTATAGCACAGGGGGGTGGCTACACCTTC; CDR3aa: CASSIAQGGGYTF
j_gene: TRBJ1-5; v_gene: TRBV12-3/TRBV12-4; abundance: .; d_gene: TRBD1; CDR3nt: TGTGCCAGCAGTCAATCCAATCCTACAGGGGCCCATATCTCTAGCAATCAGCCCCAGCATTTT; CDR3aa: CASSQSNPTGAHISSNQPQHF
j_gene: TRBJ1-2; v_gene: TRBV5-1; abundance: .; d_gene: .; CDR3nt: TGCGCCAGCAGCCTCGGGGAGACTTCTAACTATGGCTACACCTTC; CDR3aa: CASSLGETSNYGYTF
j_gene: TRBJ1-2; v_gene: TRBV4-1; abundance: many; d_gene: .; CDR3nt: TGCGCCAGCAGCCAAGAAAGGGCAGGGACCTATGGCTACACCTTC; CDR3aa: CASSQERAGTYGYTF
j_gene: TRBJ2-5; v_gene: TRBV4-1; abundance: .; d_gene: .; CDR3nt: TGCGCCAGCAGCCTACTCCCCGGACTCGAATCGGGGGAGACCCAGTACTTC; CDR3aa: CASSLLPGLESGETQYF
j_gene: TRBJ1-2; v_gene: TRBV6-5; abundance: .; d_gene: .; CDR3nt: TGTGCCAGCATTGGGGGCGGTGGCTACACCTTC; CDR3aa: CASIGGGGYTF
j_gene: TRBJ1-2; v_gene: TRBV5-1; abundance: .; d_gene: .; CDR3nt: TGCGCCAGCAGCTTAAACCGGGACATAGGATTAATGACTGGCTACACCTTC; CDR3aa: CASSLNRDIGLMTGYTF
j_gene: TRBJ1-1; v_gene: TRBV6-2/TRBV6-3; abundance: .; d_gene: .; CDR3nt: TGTGCCAGCTTACAGGCGGGTTTGGACACTGAAGCTTTCTTT; CDR3aa: CASLQAGLDTEAFF
j_gene: TRBJ2-3; v_gene: TRBV9; abundance: .; d_gene: .; CDR3nt: TGTGCCAGCAGCGTCGAACAGGTGGGACATACGCAGTATTTT; CDR3aa: CASSVEQVGHTQYF
j_gene: TRBJ2-3; v_gene: TRBV9; abundance: .; d_gene: TRBD2; CDR3nt: TGTGCCAGCAGTACCGGGACTAGCGGCCCAGATACGCAGTATTTT; CDR3aa: CASSTGTSGPDTQYF
j_gene: TRBJ1-4; v_gene: TRBV4-3; abundance: few; d_gene: .; CDR3nt: TGCGCCAGCGGGGACCCAGAAAAACTGTTTTTT; CDR3aa: CASGDPEKLFF
j_gene: TRBJ1-1; v_gene: TRBV12-3/TRBV12-4; abundance: .; d_gene: .; CDR3nt: TGTGCCAGCAGGGCCCCACAGAACACTGAAGCTTTCTTT; CDR3aa: CASRAPQNTEAFF
j_gene: TRBJ1-6; v_gene: TRBV6-1; abundance: .; d_gene: .; CDR3nt: TGTGCCAGCATGCAGGATAGACACCTCCACTTT; CDR3aa: CASMQDRHLHF
j_gene: TRBJ1-5; v_gene: TRBV28; abundance: once; d_gene: .; CDR3nt: TGTGCCAGCAGGAACTATAGGGTTCAGCCCCAGCATTTT; CDR3aa: CASRNYRVQPQHF
j_gene: TRBJ2-3; v_gene: TRBV20-1; abundance: .; d_gene: .; CDR3nt: TGCAGTGCTAGAGACCCCCCGGATACGCAGTATTTT; CDR3aa: CSARDPPDTQYF
j_gene: TRBJ1-2; v_gene: TRBV6-5; abundance: .; d_gene: .; CDR3nt: TGTGCCAGCAGTTACTCCTTCGGAGAAGGCCACACCTTC; CDR3aa: CASSYSFGEGHTF
j_gene: TRBJ2-5; v_gene: TRBV28; abundance: .; d_gene: .; CDR3nt: TGTGCCAGCAGTCCGCCGGGAAATAGGGAGACCCAGTACTTC; CDR3aa: CASSPPGNRETQYF
j_gene: TRBJ2-4; v_gene: TRBV7-2; abundance: .; d_gene: TRBD1; CDR3nt: TGTGCCAGCAGCTTAGGAGTGACAGGGGCCAAAAACATTCAGTACTTC; CDR3aa: CASSLGVTGAKNIQYF
j_gene: TRBJ2-3; v_gene: TRBV11-2; abundance: .; d_gene: .; CDR3nt: TGTGCCAGCAGCTTAGATCAGGTAGCAGATACGCAGTATTTT; CDR3aa: CASSLDQVADTQYF
j_gene: TRBJ2-7; v_gene: TRBV4-3; abundance: few; d_gene: TRBD1; CDR3nt: TGCGCCAGCAGCCAAGGTAACAGGGGTTACGAGCAGTACTTC; CDR3aa: CASSQGNRGYEQYF
j_gene: TRBJ1-1; v_gene: TRBV6-5; abundance: few; d_gene: .; CDR3nt: TGTGCCAGCAGTTCAACCCCGAACACTGAAGCTTTCTTT; CDR3aa: CASSSTPNTEAFF
j_gene: TRBJ2-7; v_gene: TRBV5-1; abundance: .; d_gene: .; CDR3nt: TGCGCCAGCAGCACCTCGGGCGACGCCTACAATGAGCAGTACTTC; CDR3aa: CASSTSGDAYNEQYF
j_gene: TRBJ1-6; v_gene: TRBV18; abundance: once; d_gene: TRBD1; CDR3nt: TGTGCCAGCTCACCGACTACGGGACAGAATAATTCACCCCTCCACTTT; CDR3aa: CASSPTTGQNNSPLHF